This T cell receptor (beta chain) is drawn from a study of cytomegalovirus exposure and HLA in healthy donors. Overall study results and limits: It was reported that the classifier diagnosed cytomegalovirus status with high specificity and sensitivity in both the original and validation cohorts. The investigators catalogued 150 to 200 TCR beta chains as cytomegalovirus-associated. Presence/absence analyses rested on an assumption that sequencing depth was roughly uniform across donors. Most TCR sequences showed up rarely, but some public TCRs showed up in many donors.

Primers: 60 Vbeta forward and 13 Jbeta reverse. Assay used: immunoSEQ multiplex PCR; TCRdb lists only in-frame clones, some missing. This table has hundreds of thousands of clones, 77% appearing once. The CDR3 sequence is 16 residues long. Germline lookup yields CDR1 LGHNA and CDR2 YNFKEQ. Comment on this clone: Its antigen is not known. The junction shows a germline mismatch at one end, possibly a read error.

The chain combines TRBV4-2 with TRBJ1-2; 7 nucleotides agree with TRBD1. The sequence was obtained from a woman aged 60 to 75 in good health and CMV-seropositive. Sequencing used PBMCs. The CDR3, as DNA: TGTGCCAGCGGCCAGATAGGAGGGGGCGCAAACTATGGCTACACCTTC. The encoded protein is CASGQIGGGANYGYTF.